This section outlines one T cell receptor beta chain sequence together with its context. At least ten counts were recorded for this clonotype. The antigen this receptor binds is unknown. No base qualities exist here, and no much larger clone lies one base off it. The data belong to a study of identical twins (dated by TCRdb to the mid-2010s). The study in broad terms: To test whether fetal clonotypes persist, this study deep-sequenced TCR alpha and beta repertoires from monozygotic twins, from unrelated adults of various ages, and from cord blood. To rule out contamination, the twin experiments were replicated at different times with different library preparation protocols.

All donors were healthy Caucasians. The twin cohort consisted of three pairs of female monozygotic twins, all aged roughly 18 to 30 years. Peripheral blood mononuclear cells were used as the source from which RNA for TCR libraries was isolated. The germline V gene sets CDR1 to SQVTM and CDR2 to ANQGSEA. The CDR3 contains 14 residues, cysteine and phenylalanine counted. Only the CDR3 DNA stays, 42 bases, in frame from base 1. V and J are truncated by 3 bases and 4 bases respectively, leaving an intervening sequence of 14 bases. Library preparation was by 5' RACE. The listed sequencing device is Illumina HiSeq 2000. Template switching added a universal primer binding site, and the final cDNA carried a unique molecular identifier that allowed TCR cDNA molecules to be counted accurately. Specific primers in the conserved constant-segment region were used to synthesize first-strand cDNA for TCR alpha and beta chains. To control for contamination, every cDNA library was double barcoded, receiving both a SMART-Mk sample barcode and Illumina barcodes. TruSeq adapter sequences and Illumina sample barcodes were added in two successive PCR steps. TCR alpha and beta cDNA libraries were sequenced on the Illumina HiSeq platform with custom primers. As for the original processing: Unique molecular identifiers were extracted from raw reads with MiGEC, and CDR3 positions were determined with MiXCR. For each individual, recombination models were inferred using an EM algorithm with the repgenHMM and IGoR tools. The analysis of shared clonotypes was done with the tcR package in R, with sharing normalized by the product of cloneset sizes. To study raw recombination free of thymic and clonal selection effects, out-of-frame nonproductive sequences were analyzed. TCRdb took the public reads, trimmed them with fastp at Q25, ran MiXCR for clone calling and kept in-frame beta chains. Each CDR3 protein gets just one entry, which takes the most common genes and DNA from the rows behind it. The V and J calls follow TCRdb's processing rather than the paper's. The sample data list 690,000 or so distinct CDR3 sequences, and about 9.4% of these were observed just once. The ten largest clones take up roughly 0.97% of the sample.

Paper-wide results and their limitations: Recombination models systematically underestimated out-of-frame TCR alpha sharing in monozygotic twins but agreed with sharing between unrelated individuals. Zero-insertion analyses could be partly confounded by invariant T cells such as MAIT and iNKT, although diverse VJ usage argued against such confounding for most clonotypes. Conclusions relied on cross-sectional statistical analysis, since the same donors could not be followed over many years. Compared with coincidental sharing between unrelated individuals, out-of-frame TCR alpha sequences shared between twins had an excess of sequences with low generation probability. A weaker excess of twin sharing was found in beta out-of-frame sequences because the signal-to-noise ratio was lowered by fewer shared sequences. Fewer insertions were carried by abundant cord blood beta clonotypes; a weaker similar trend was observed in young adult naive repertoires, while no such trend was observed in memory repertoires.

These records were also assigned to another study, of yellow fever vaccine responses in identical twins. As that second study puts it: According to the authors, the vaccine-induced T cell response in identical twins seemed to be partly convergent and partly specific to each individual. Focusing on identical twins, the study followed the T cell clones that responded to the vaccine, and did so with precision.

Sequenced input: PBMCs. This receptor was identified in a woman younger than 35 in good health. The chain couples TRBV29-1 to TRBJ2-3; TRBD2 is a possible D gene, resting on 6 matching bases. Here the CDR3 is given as CSVEGQTGADTQYF. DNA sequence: TGCAGCGTTGAGGGCCAAACGGGAGCAGATACGCAGTATTTT.